The present entry profiles one T cell receptor (beta chain) with its context. The sample is drawn from a study of T cell responses to AZD1222 COVID-19 vaccine. The wider study: Analysis merged second doses at about 4 or about 12 weeks.

Clones were sequenced by immunoSEQ multiplex PCR, and TCRdb holds only the in-frame ones, with some missing. The sample includes about 63,000 clones, 85% of them seen just once. There are 17 residues in the CDR3. Germline V gene sequence: CDR1 SGHDN, CDR2 FVKESK. With 4 bases removed from V and 2 bases from J, the gap between germline ends came to 17 bases. Here the sequenced sample was peripheral blood, taken on day 0 of AZD1222 vaccination. This chain joins TRBV14 and TRBJ2-2; D may correspond to TRBD1 or TRBD2 (5 bases each). This sequence was found in an adult in good health. For the CDR3, the DNA is TGTGCCAGCAGCCTCTACTGGCCAGGGAGCAACACCGGGGAGCTGTTTTTT. Translating it yields CASSLYWPGSNTGELFF.